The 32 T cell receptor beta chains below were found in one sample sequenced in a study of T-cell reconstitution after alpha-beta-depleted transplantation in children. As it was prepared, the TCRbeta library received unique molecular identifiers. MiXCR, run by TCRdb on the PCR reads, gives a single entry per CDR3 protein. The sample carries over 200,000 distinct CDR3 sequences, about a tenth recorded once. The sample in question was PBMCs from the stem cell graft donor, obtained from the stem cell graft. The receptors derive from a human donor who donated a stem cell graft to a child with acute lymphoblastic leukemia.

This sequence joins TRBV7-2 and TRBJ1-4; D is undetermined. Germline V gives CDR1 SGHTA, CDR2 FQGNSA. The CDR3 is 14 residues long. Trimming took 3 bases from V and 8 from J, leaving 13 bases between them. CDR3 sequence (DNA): TGTGCCAGCAGCTTTAGGAGGGCCGGCGAAAAACTGTTTTTT. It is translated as CASSFRRAGEKLFF.

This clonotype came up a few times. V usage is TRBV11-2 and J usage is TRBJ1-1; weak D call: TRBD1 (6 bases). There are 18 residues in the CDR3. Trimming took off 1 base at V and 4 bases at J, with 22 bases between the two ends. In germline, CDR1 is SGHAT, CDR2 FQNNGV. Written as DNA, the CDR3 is TGTGCCAGCAGCTTAGTCGGAATAGGGGGGCGTCGGGCCACTGAAGCTTTCTTT. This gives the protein CASSLVGIGGRRATEAFF.

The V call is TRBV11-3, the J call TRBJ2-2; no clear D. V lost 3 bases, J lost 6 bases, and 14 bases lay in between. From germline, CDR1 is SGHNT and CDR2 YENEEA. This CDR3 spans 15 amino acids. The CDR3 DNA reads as TGTGCCAGCAGCTTTTCCGGTGGGTTCGCCGGGGAGCTGTTTTTT. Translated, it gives CASSFSGGFAGELFF.

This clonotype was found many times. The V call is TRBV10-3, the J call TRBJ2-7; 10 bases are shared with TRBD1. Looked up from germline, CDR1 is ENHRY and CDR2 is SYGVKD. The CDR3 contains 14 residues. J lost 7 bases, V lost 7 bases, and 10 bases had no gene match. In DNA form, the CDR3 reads TGTGCCATCACAAACCCCGGGACAGGGGATGAGCAGTACTTC. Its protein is CAITNPGTGDEQYF.

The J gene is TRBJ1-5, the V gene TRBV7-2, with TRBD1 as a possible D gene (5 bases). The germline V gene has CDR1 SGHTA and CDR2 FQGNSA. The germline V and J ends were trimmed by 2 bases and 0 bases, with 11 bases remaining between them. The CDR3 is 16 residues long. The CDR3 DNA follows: TGTGCCAGCAGCTTATATGTTGGGGGTAGCAATCAGCCCCAGCATTTT. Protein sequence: CASSLYVGGSNQPQHF.

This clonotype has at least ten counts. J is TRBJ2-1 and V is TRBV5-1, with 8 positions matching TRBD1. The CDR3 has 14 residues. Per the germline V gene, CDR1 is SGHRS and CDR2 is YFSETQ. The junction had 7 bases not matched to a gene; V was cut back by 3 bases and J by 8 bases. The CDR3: CASSSGQGRDEQFF. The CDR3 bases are TGCGCCAGCAGCTCAGGACAGGGTCGGGATGAGCAGTTCTTC.

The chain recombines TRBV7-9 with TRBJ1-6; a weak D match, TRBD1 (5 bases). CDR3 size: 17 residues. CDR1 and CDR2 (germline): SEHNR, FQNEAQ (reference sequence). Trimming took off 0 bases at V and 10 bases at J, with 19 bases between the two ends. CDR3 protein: CASSLAAFGGEISPLHF. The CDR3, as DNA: TGTGCCAGCAGCTTAGCGGCGTTTGGAGGGGAGATCTCACCCCTCCACTTT.

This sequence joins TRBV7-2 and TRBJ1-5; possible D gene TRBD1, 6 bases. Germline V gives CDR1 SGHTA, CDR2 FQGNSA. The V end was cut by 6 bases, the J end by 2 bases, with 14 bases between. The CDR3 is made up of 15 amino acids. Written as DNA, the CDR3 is TGTGCCAGCAGGATAGGGGGGGTCGGCAATCAGCCCCAGCATTTT. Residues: CASRIGGVGNQPQHF.

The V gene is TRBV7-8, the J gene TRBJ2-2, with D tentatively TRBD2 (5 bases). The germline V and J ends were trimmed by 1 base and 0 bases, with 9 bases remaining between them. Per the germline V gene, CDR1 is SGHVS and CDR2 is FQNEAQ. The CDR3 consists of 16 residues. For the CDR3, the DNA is TGTGCCAGCAGCTTAGTCTTCGGGGCGAACACCGGGGAGCTGTTTTTT. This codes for CASSLVFGANTGELFF.

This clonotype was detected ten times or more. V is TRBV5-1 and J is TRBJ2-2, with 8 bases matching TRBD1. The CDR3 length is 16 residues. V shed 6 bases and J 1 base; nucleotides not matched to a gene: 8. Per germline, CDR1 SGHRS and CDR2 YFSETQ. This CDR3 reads CASTLSGTGNTGELFF. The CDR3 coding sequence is TGCGCCAGCACCCTGTCCGGGACAGGGAACACCGGGGAGCTGTTTTTT.

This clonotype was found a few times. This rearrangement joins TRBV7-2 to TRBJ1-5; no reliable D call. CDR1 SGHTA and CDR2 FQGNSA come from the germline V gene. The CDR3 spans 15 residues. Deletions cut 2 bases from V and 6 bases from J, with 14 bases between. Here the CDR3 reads CASSLYAEMGQPQHF. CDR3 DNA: TGTGCCAGCAGCTTATATGCCGAGATGGGTCAGCCCCAGCATTTT.

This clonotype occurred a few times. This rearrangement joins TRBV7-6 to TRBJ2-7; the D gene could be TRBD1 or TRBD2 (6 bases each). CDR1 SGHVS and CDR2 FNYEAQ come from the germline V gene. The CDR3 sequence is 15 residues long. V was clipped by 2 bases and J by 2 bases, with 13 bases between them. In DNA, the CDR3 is TGTGCCAGCAGCTTACGAGGGGGGCTCGCCTACGAGCAGTACTTC. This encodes CASSLRGGLAYEQYF.

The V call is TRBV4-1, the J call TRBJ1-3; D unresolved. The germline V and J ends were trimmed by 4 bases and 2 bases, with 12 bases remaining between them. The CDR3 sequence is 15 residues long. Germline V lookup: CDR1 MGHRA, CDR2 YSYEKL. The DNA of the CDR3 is TGCGCCAGCAGCCGCCCGGGAGGGACTGGAAACACCATATATTTT. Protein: CASSRPGGTGNTIYF.

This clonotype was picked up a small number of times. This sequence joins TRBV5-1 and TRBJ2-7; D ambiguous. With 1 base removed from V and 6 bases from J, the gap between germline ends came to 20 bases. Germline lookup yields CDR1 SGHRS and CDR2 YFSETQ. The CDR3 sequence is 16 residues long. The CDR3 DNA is TGCGCCAGCAGCTTGTCAGTGGGATTGGATCTCTCCGAGCAGTACTTC. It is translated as CASSLSVGLDLSEQYF.

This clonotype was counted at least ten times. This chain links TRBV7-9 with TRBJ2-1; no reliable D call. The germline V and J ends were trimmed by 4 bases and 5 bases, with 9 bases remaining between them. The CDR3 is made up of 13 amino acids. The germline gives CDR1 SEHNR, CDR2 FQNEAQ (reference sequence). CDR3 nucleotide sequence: TGTGCCAGCAGCTGGACCGTCGACAATGAGCAGTTCTTC. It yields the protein CASSWTVDNEQFF.

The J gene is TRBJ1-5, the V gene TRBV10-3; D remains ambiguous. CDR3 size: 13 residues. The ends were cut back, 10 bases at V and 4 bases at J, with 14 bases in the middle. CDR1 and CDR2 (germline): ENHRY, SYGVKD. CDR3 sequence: CASGRGMNQPQHF. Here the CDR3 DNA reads TGTGCCAGCGGACGGGGAATGAATCAGCCCCAGCATTTT.

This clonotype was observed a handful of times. CDR3 sequence: CASSPEGWNGARDTEAFF. In DNA form, the CDR3 reads TGTGCCAGCTCACCTGAGGGGTGGAATGGGGCCCGGGACACTGAAGCTTTCTTT. The rearrangement links TRBV18 to TRBJ1-1, with D perhaps TRBD1 (5 bases). This CDR3 region has 18 residues. V was trimmed by 3 bases and J by 3 bases, leaving 23 bases between them. In germline, CDR1 is KGHSH, CDR2 LQKENI.

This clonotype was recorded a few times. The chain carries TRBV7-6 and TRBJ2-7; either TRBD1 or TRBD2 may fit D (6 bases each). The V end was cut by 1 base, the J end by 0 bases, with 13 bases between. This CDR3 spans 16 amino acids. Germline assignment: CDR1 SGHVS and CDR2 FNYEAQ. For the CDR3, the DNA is TGTGCCAGCAGCTTAGAAGGGGGGACCACCTCCTACGAGCAGTACTTC. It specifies CASSLEGGTTSYEQYF.

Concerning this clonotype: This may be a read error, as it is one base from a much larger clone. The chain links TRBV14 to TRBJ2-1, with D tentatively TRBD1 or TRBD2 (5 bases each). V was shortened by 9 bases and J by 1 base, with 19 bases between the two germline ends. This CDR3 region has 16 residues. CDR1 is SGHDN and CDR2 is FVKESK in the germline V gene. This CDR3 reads CASSRRGRTSYNEQFF. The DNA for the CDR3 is TGTGCCAGTAGTCGCCGGGGCCGAACTTCCTACAATGAGCAGTTCTTC.

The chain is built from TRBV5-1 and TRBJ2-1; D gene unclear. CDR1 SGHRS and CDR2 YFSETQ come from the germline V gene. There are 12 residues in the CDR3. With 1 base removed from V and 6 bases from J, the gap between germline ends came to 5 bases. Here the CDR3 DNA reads TGCGCCAGCAGCTTGCTGCCCAATGAGCAGTTCTTC. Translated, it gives CASSLLPNEQFF.

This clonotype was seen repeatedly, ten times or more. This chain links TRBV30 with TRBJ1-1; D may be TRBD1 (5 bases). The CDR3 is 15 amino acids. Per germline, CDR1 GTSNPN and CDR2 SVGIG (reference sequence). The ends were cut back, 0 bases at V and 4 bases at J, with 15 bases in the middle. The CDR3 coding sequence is TGTGCCTGGAGTGTACTTCTGGGGCTGGGCACTGAAGCTTTCTTT. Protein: CAWSVLLGLGTEAFF.

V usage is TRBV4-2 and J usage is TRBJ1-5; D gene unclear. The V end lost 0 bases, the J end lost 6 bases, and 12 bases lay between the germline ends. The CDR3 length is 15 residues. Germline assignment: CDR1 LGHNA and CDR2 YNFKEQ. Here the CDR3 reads CASSQDGTSFQPQHF. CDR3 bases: TGTGCCAGCAGCCAAGACGGCACTTCTTTTCAGCCCCAGCATTTT.

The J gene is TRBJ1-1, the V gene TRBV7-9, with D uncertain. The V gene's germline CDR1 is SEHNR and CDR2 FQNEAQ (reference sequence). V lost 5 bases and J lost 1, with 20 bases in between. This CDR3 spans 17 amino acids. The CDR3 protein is CASSRTILAQRNTEAFF. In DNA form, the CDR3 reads TGTGCCAGCAGCCGCACCATTTTGGCCCAACGGAACACTGAAGCTTTCTTT.

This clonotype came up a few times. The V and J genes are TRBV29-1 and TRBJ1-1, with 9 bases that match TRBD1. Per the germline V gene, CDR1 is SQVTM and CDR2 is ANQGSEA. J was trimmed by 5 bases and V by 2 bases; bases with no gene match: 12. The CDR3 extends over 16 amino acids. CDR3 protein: CSVEMGTDRGGTEAFF. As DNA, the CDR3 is TGCAGCGTTGAAATGGGGACGGACAGGGGAGGGACTGAAGCTTTCTTT.

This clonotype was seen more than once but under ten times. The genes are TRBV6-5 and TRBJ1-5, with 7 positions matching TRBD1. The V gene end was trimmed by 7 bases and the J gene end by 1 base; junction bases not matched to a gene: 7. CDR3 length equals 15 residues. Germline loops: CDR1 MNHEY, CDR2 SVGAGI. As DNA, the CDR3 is TGTGCCAGCACCGGAGGGACAGCAAGCAATCAGCCCCAGCATTTT. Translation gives CASTGGTASNQPQHF.

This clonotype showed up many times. The DNA for the CDR3 is TGTGCCACCTGCCCGACAGGGGGGTCCGGGGAGCTGTTTTTT. This gives the protein CATCPTGGSGELFF. This chain joins TRBV9 and TRBJ2-2; 9 nucleotides align to TRBD1. Germline V lookup: CDR1 SGDLS, CDR2 YYNGEE. Trimming took 9 bases from V and 6 from J; bases not matched to a gene: 9. The CDR3 consists of 14 residues. Full variable domain (remainder filled in from reference TRBV9 and TRBJ2-2): DSGVTQTPKHLITATGQRVTLRCSPRSGDLSVYWYQQSLDQGLQFLIQYYNGEERAKGNILERFSAQQFPDLHSELNLSSLELGDSALYFCATCPTGGSGELFFGEGSRLTVL.

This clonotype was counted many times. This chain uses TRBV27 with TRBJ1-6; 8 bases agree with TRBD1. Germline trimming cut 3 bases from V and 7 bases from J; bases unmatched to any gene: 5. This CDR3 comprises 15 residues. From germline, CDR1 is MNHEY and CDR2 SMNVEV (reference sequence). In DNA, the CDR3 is TGTGCCAGCAGTTTTTTGGACAGGGCGAATTCACCCCTCCACTTT. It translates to CASSFLDRANSPLHF.

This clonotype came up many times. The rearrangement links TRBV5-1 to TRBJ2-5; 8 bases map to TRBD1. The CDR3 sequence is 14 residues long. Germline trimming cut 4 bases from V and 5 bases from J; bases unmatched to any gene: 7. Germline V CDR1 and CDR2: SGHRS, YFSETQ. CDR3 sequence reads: CASSPGGLRETQYF. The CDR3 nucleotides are TGCGCCAGCAGCCCAGGGGGCCTGAGGGAGACCCAGTACTTC.

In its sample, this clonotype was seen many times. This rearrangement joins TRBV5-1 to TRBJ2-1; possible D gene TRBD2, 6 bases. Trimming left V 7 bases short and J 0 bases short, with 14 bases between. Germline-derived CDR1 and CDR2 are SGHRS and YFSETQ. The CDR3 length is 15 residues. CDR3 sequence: CASLPGLNSYNEQFF. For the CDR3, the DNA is TGCGCCAGCTTACCGGGACTCAACTCCTACAATGAGCAGTTCTTC.

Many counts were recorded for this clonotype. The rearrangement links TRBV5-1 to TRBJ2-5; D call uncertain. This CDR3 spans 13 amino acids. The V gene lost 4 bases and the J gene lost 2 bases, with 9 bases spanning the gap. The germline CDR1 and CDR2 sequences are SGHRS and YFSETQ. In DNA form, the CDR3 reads TGCGCCAGCAGCAACAAAGGGCAAGAGACCCAGTACTTC. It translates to CASSNKGQETQYF.

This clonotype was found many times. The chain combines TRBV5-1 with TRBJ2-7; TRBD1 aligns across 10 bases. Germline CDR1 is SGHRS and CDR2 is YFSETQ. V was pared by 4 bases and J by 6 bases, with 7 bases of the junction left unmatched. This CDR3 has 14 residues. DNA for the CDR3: TGCGCCAGCAGCACCGGGACAGGGGTAATCGAGCAGTACTTC. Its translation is CASSTGTGVIEQYF. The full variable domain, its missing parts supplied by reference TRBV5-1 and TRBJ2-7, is KAGVTQTPRYLIKTRGQQVTLSCSPISGHRSVSWYQQTPGQGLQFLFEYFSETQRNKGNFPGRFSGRQFSNSRSEMNVSTLELGDSALYLCASSTGTGVIEQYFGPGTRLTVT.

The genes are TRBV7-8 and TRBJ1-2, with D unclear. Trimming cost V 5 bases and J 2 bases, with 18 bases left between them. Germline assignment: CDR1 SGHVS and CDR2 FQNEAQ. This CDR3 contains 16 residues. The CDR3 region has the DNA TGTGCCAGCAGCCAAGATCGGGTTCGCGGAAACTATGGCTACACCTTC. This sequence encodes CASSQDRVRGNYGYTF.